This T cell receptor (beta chain) was captured in a study of CD8 T cells in ankylosing spondylitis. Study-wide points: Relatively rare in peripheral blood, disease-linked clones were also CD8+. Both synovial fluid and blood in reactive arthritis had previously been reported to carry some motif variants.

From the 5' RACE reads, TCRdb called clonotypes with MiXCR, one entry per CDR3 protein. The table has just over 150,000 distinct CDR3 sequences, 15% to 20% seen once. CDR1 is MNHEY, CDR2 SVGAGI, per germline. This CDR3 has 17 amino acids. V was clipped by 0 bases and J by 7 bases; unmatched bases: 10. Comment on this clonotype: The antigen is unknown.

The gene calls are TRBV6-5 and TRBJ2-2, with 8 nucleotides matching TRBD2. Sequenced material: blood, either unsorted or a sorted T cell fraction (not recorded which). This receptor was identified in a male donor with ankylosing spondylitis or in good health (not recorded which). The CDR3 reads CASSYSIGGRRGGELFF. The CDR3 DNA reads as TGTGCCAGCAGTTACTCGATCGGCGGGAGGCGGGGCGGGGAGCTGTTTTTT.